This paragraph reports one TCR beta chain. Its antigen remains undetermined. Data came from an Illumina HiSeq 2000. The TCR beta cDNA libraries were made using 5'RACE template switching, a step that added both a universal primer site and unique molecular identifiers. Priming for cDNA synthesis came from the TCR beta constant segment, and two successive PCR amplification steps followed. Regarding the original processing steps: MIGEC was used to demultiplex reads and group reads by UMI, and MiTCR was used to assemble and quantify clonotypes. Only TCR cDNA sequences supported by at least two reads were kept to exclude erroneous sequences. The tcR package was used for downstream repertoire analysis, and clonotypes were matched across fractions by CDR3 nucleotide sequence plus V segment. VDJmatch was used to annotate antigen specificity against VDJdb, with one amino acid substitution in CDR3 allowed. Each entry corresponds to one CDR3 protein sequence from reads that TCRdb reprocessed, and DNA is not given. The V and J calls and clone size come from TCRdb's table, not from the authors' own analysis. This sample's table has entries for about half a million distinct CDR3 sequences. The leading ten clones occupy more than 1.4% of the sample.

The cysteine opens and the phenylalanine closes a CDR3 of 15 amino acids. No DNA is recorded. The germline V gene gives CDR1 as MNHEY and CDR2 as SVGAGI. These data originate in a study of T cells expressing NK-cell markers (dated by TCRdb to the early 2020s). With regard to the full study: In sorted CD3+CD56+NKG2C+, CD3+CD56+NKG2C- and CD3+CD56-NKG2C+ T-cell subsets from about eight donors, TCR beta-chain repertoires were profiled. Among the eight sequenced donors, seven were HCMV-seropositive and one was HCMV-seronegative. Randomly selected healthy volunteers, three men and five women, were used as the eight sequenced donors. The libraries were sequenced on Illumina HiSeq 2000/2500, MiSeq or NextSeq, producing 2 x 150 bp reads. Overall results and qualifications from the work: In roughly 6 donors, the dominant CD3+CD56+NKG2C+ clonotypes ranked among the top 10 CD8+ clonotypes, making up 1.0-7.0% of CD8+ T cells. Whether the expanded NKG2C-expressing T cell clones were specific for HCMV antigens was left unclear. Those dominant clonotypes were again the most abundant among CD3+CD56-NKG2C+ cells in a few donors, at roughly 25-60.1%.

HCMV serostatus was determined by detecting HCMV-specific IgG in serum with a commercial ELISA kit. Peripheral blood mononuclear cells were isolated from blood by Ficoll density gradient centrifugation. The clonotype originates from a woman aged 45-65 years in good health. Donor details come from another sample of the same person, matched by shared clones. The chain uses TRBV6-5 and TRBJ1-2; TCRdb indicates TRBD1, and absent DNA this call remains unverified. The sequenced material came from blood T cells: a sorted CD56 or NKG2C T cell subset, CD4+ or CD8+ T cells, or bulk PBMC T cells (not recorded which). The CDR3 sequence is CASSMGGGRGYGYTF.